A selection of T cell receptor beta chains follows, all from one sample in a study of T-cell reconstitution after alpha-beta-depleted transplantation in children. TCRdb redid the calling of the PCR reads with MiXCR, one entry per CDR3 protein. The table has about 540,000 distinct CDR3 sequences, around 18% seen once. Sample: PBMCs from the stem cell graft donor, taken from the stem cell graft. Source of these receptors: a human donor who donated a stem cell graft to a child with acute lymphoblastic leukemia. CDR3s include the opening cysteine and the closing phenylalanine or tryptophan. The D gene is left open where the match is weak. Where a row states a size, it is once, few, many or the class of an expanded clone; other rows omit it.

j_call | clone_size | d_call | v_call | cdr3_nt | cdr3_aa
TRBJ2-7 | many | TRBD2 | TRBV20-1 | TGCAGTGCTATAGCCGGCGGGAGGGCCCCCTACGAGCAGTACTTC | CSAIAGGRAPYEQYF
TRBJ1-3 | few | NA | TRBV20-1 | TGCAGTGCTAGACGTCGAGGGGCAGAGCATTTT | CSARRRGAEHF
TRBJ2-3 | NA | TRBD2 | TRBV11-2 | TGTGCCAGCAGCTTAGAGTTGGGAGGGCCGGGGACGCAGTATTTT | CASSLELGGPGTQYF
TRBJ2-2 | NA | TRBD2 | TRBV27 | TGTGCCAGCAGGGCGGGCCTAGCGGGAGTGGGCGGGGAGCTGTTTTTT | CASRAGLAGVGGELFF
TRBJ2-1 | NA | NA | TRBV19 | TGTGCCAGTAGTATCGAGGGCGGGGCCACCGGGCAGTTCTTC | CASSIEGGATGQFF
TRBJ2-5 | few | NA | TRBV4-1 | TGCGCCAGCAGCCAAGCCCTCCGGGGATTCCTAGGACAAGACCAAGAGACCCAGTACTTC | CASSQALRGFLGQDQETQYF
TRBJ2-3 | few | NA | TRBV28 | TGTGCCAGCAGTCTATTCGACGCCACAGATACGCAGTATTTT | CASSLFDATDTQYF
TRBJ2-2 | NA | NA | TRBV20-1 | TGCAGTGCTAGGGGCTGGATAAATAGTGGCACCGGGGAGCTGTTTTTT | CSARGWINSGTGELFF
TRBJ2-1 | NA | TRBD2 | TRBV12-3/TRBV12-4 | TGTGCCAGCAGGGTAGCGGGAGAGGCCAATGAGCAGTTCTTC | CASRVAGEANEQFF
TRBJ1-1 | NA | NA | TRBV7-6 | TGTGCCAGCAGCTTATCGGCGGAGGTTGGGGGAGGCACTGAAGCTTTCTTT | CASSLSAEVGGGTEAFF
TRBJ2-7 | NA | NA | TRBV7-3 | TGTGCCAGCAGCTTTTCAGTGATTTCCTACGAGCAGTACTTC | CASSFSVISYEQYF
TRBJ2-3 | NA | TRBD2 | TRBV9 | TGTGCCAGCAGCTCCCATGGGAGGGGACTAGCGGGAGATACGCAGTATTTT | CASSSHGRGLAGDTQYF
TRBJ1-4 | few | NA | TRBV11-1 | TGTGCCAGCAGCTCCACGGGGGGCCACGGACGTAACCTTCGGGAACTGTTTTTT | CASSSTGGHGRNLRELFF
TRBJ1-5 | few | TRBD1 | TRBV27 | TGTGCCAGCAGTATAATACAGGGGAGTCAGCCCCAGCATTTT | CASSIIQGSQPQHF
TRBJ2-5 | NA | NA | TRBV20-1 | TGCAGTGCTGCTGTAACAGATAAACAAGAGACCCAGTACTTC | CSAAVTDKQETQYF
TRBJ2-1 | NA | TRBD2 | TRBV12-3/TRBV12-4 | TGTGCCACTTCAACTGGGACTAGCGGGGGGAATGAGCAGTTCTTC | CATSTGTSGGNEQFF
TRBJ2-4 | few | NA | TRBV20-1 | TGCAGTGCTAGCGAATGGGGACGCGCCAAAAACATTCAGTACTTC | CSASEWGRAKNIQYF
TRBJ2-1 | NA | TRBD2 | TRBV7-9 | TGTGCCAGCAGCTTAAGTTTGCGGGAGGATTTCGGCGATGAGCAGTTCTTC | CASSLSLREDFGDEQFF
TRBJ1-4 | few | NA | TRBV5-1 | TGCGCCAGCAGGGGAAAGCGGGAAAAACTGTTTTTT | CASRGKREKLFF
TRBJ1-4 | few | NA | TRBV7-9 | TGTGCCAGCAGCCCCGCTTGGACCCTAGAAAAACTGTTTTTT | CASSPAWTLEKLFF
TRBJ2-5 | NA | NA | TRBV2 | TGTGCCAGCAGTGAAGCGCTTCGGCCCAGGTCCGAGACCCAGTACTTC | CASSEALRPRSETQYF
TRBJ2-1 | few | NA | TRBV24-1 | TGTGCCACCAGCGGAGGGCAGGGCAACTACAATGAGCAGTTCTTC | CATSGGQGNYNEQFF
TRBJ2-1 | few | TRBD1 | TRBV6-1 | TGTGCCAGCAGCCCCTTCTGGACAGGGAAGTACAATGAGCAGTTCTTC | CASSPFWTGKYNEQFF
TRBJ2-5 | few | NA | TRBV4-1 | TGCGCCAGCAGCCGGTCACAGGGCCCAGAGACCCAGTACTTC | CASSRSQGPETQYF
TRBJ2-1 | NA | NA | TRBV18 | TGTGCCAGCTCACCAAGGAGCGGCCAATACAATGAGCAGTTCTTC | CASSPRSGQYNEQFF
TRBJ1-4 | few | NA | TRBV5-1 | TGCGCCAGCAGCTTGACCAGCCGTAGAGGAGAAAAACTGTTTTTT | CASSLTSRRGEKLFF
TRBJ1-3 | NA | NA | TRBV12-3/TRBV12-4 | TGTGCCAGCCGGGGCAACTCTGGAAACACCATATATTTT | CASRGNSGNTIYF
TRBJ2-1 | NA | TRBD2 | TRBV5-1 | TGCGCCAGCCGAGTTAGCGGGAGGGGCTCCTACAATGAGCAGTTCTTC | CASRVSGRGSYNEQFF
TRBJ2-7 | NA | NA | TRBV5-1 | TGCGCCAGCAGCTTTACACTGGGATGGGACGGAACCTACGAGCAGTACTTC | CASSFTLGWDGTYEQYF
TRBJ2-7 | NA | NA | TRBV20-1 | TGCAGTGCTAGAGATATGGGGTGGGCTAGTGAACCCTACGAGCAGTACTTC | CSARDMGWASEPYEQYF